The 2 T cell receptor beta chains below come from one sample, sequenced in a study of tumor-infiltrating lymphocytes in primary liver carcinoma. Researchers generated TCR beta cDNA from about 460 ng of total RNA, relying on a constant-region primer. Sequencing libraries for TCR beta derived from three nested multiplex PCR rounds that used slightly modified ARM-PCR. TRBV1-TRBV30 forward primers paired with a C-beta reverse primer drove the first two PCR rounds, around 9 cycles each. Via MiXCR, TCRdb re-called the multiplex PCR reads, giving one row per CDR3 protein. The sample has 200,000 or so distinct CDR3 sequences; about 65% are singletons. The authors took blood RNA from unsorted whole blood and also extracted germline DNA. The sequenced sample consisted of peripheral blood. The receptors derive from a woman between 55 and 75 years old with primary liver carcinoma and hepatitis B virus infection.

Remarks on this clonotype: This could be a read error, since a much larger clone is one nucleotide away. The rearrangement uses TRBV29-1 and TRBJ1-6; no clear D. CDR3 length: 12 amino acids. Per germline, CDR1 SQVTM and CDR2 ANQGSEA. The ends were cut back, 4 bases at V and 9 bases at J, with 10 bases in the middle. CDR3 loop: CSVGEGGSPLHF. CDR3 nucleotide sequence: TGCAGCGTTGGTGAGGGAGGTTCACCCCTCCACTTT.

This clonotype showed up many times. The chain couples TRBV14 to TRBJ2-7; D is ambiguous. The CDR3 loop spans 14 amino acids. The germline V gene encodes CDR1 SGHDN and CDR2 FVKESK. V gave up 1 base and J gave up 1 base, with 8 bases separating them. The CDR3 sequence: CASSQVDGSYEQYF. Here the CDR3 DNA reads TGTGCCAGCAGCCAAGTAGACGGATCCTACGAGCAGTACTTC.